This T cell receptor beta chain was identified in a study of T-cell reconstitution after alpha-beta-depleted transplantation in children. The study, taken as a whole, reports: From newly produced T cells came most of the T-cell counts and diversity one year after transplant. The origin of high day-60 TCRbeta diversity in some patients lay in surviving recipient T cells and thymic progenitors. Roughly two months post-transplant, alpha-beta T cells reportedly originated from several hundred graft clones that had expanded.

The library targeted TCRbeta and was prepared with unique molecular identifiers. TCRdb independently ran MiXCR on the PCR reads; one entry per CDR3 protein. Of under 400,000 distinct CDR3 sequences in the sample, 23% are singletons; the top ten hold approximately 10%. Only a few counts were recorded for this clonotype. Its antigen is undetermined. The V gene end was trimmed by 5 bases and the J gene end by 7 bases; junction bases not matched to a gene: 15. This CDR3 has 18 residues. Germline CDR1 is SGHAT and CDR2 is FQNNGV. The chain couples TRBV11-2 to TRBJ2-3, with 13 bases matching TRBD2. The receptor was derived from a male patient aged 10 to 17 who had a stem cell transplant for acute lymphoblastic leukemia, so the T cells may come from the graft donor. Sequencing was performed on PBMCs, mostly from graft donor cells, taken 180 days after TCRalphabeta/CD19-depleted stem cell transplant. This chain's CDR3 is CASSPMAGTSGMSNTQYF. DNA of the CDR3: TGTGCCAGCAGCCCGATGGCCGGGACTAGCGGGATGTCAAATACGCAGTATTTT.